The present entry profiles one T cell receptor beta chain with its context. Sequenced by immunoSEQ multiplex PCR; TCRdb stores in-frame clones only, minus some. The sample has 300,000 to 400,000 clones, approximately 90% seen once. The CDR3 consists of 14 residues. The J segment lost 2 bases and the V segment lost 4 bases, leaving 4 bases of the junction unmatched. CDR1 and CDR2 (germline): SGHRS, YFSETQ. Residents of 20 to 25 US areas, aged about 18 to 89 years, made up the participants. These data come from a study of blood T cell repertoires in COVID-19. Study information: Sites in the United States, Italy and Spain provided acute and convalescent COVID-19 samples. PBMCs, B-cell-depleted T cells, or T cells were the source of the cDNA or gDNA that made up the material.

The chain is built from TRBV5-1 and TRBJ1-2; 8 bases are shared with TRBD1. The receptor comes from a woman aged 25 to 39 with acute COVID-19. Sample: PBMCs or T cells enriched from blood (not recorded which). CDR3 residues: CASSRQGNNYGYTF. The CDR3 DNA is TGCGCCAGCAGCCGACAGGGGAACAACTATGGCTACACCTTC.